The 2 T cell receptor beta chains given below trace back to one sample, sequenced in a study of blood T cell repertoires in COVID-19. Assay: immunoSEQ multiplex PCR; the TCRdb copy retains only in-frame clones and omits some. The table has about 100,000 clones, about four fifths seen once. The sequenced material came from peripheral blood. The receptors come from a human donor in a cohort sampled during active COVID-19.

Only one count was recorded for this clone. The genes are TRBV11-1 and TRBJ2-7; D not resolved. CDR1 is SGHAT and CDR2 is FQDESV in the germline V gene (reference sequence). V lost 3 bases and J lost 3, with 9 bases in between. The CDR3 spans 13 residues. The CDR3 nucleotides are TGTGCCAGCAGCTTTGGGCAGAACTACGAGCAGTACGTC. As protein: CASSFGQNYEQYV.

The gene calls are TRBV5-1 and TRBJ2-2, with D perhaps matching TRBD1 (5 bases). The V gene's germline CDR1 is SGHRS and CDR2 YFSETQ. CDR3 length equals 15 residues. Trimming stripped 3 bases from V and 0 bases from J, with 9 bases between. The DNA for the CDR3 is TGCGCCAGCAGCTCGGACATGCCGAACACCGGGGAGCTGTTTTTT. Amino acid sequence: CASSSDMPNTGELFF.